Given below is one TCR beta chain in context. The sample originates from a study of blood T cell repertoires in COVID-19. Study summary: Some COVID-19 samples were acute and others convalescent; all came from the United States, Italy and Spain.

V lost 3 bases and J 4 bases, leaving 9 bases between the germline ends. Germline values: CDR1 MNHEY, CDR2 SMNVEV (reference sequence). This CDR3 contains 13 residues. Produced via immunoSEQ multiplex PCR; TCRdb's table is partial and in-frame only. This sample has 20,000 to 30,000 clones, with around 95% found just once. Sequencing input: peripheral blood. The source of this sequence is a human donor with active COVID-19. The donor label of this sample is uncertain. V usage is TRBV27 and J usage is TRBJ1-1; D unclear. The CDR3 region has the DNA TGTGCCAGCAGTTTTGTGAGGGCCACTGAAGCTTTCTTT. It specifies CASSFVRATEAFF.